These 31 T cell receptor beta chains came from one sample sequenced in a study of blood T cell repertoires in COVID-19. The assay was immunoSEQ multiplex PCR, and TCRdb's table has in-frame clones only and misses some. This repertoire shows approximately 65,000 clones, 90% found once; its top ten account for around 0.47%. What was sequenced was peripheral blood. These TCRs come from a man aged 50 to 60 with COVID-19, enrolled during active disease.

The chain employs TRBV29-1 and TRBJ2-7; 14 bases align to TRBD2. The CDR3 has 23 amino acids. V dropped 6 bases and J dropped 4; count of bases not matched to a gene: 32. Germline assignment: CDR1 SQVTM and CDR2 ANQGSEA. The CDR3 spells CSVVCPPGGGTSGRHSPRYEQYF. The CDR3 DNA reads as TGCAGCGTAGTTTGTCCGCCGGGAGGTGGGACTAGCGGGAGACATAGCCCACGATACGAGCAGTACTTC.

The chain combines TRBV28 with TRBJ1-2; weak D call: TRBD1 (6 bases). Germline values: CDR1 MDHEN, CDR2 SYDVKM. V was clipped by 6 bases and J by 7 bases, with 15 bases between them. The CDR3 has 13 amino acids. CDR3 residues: CASSRDIYLGYTF. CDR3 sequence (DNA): TGTGCCAGCAGCAGGGACATTTACCTTGGCTACACCTTC.

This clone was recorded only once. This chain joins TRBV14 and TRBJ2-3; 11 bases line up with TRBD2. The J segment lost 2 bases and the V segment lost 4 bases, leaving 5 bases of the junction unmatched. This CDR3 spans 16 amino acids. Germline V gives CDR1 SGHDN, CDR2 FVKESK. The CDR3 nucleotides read TGTGCCAGCAGCCTTTTAGCGGGAGGGCCCACAGATACGCAGTATTTT. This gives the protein CASSLLAGGPTDTQYF. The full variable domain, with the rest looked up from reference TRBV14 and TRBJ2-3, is EAGVTQFPSHSVIEKGQTVTLRCDPISGHDNLYWYRRVMGKEIKFLLHFVKESKQDESGMPNNRFLAERTGGTYSTLKVQPAELEDSGVYFCASSLLAGGPTDTQYFGPGTRLTVL.

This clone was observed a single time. The CDR3 protein is CASSPPTNTGELFF. Here the CDR3 DNA reads TGTGCCAGCTCACCTCCCACGAACACCGGGGAGCTGTTTTTT. The chain has TRBV18 and TRBJ2-2, with D uncertain. The germline gives CDR1 KGHSH, CDR2 LQKENI. The CDR3 totals 14 residues. With 3 bases removed from V and 0 bases from J, the gap between germline ends came to 5 bases. Full variable domain (missing parts from reference TRBV18 and TRBJ2-2): NAGVMQNPRHLVRRRGQEARLRCSPMKGHSHVYWYRQLPEEGLKFMVYLQKENIIDESGMPKERFSAEFPKEGPSILRIQQVVRGDSAAYFCASSPPTNTGELFFGEGSRLTVL.

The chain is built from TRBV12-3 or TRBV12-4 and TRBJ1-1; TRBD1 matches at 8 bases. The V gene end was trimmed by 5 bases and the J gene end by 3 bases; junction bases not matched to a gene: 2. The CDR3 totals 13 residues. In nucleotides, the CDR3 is TGTGCCAGCAGTCTGACAGGGGACACTGAAGCTTTCTTT. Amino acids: CASSLTGDTEAFF.

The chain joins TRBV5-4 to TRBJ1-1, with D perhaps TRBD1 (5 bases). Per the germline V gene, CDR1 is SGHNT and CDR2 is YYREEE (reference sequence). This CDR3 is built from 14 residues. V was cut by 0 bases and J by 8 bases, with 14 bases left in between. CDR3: CASSLGAGGREAFF. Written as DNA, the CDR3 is TGTGCCAGCAGCTTGGGAGCCGGGGGACGAGAAGCTTTCTTT.

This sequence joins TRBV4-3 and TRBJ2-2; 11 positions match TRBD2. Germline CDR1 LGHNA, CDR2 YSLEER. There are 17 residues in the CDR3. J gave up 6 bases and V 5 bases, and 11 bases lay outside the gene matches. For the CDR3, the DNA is TGCGCCAGCAGCGATCTAAATAGCGGGAGGGCCGCCGGGGAGCTGTTTTTT. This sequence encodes CASSDLNSGRAAGELFF.

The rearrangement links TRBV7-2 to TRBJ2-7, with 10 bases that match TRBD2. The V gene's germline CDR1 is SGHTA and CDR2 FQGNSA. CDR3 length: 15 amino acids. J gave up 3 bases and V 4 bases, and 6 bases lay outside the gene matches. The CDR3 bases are TGTGCCAGCAGCTACTCTAGCGGGAGTGGCTACGAGCAGTACTTC. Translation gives CASSYSSGSGYEQYF.

CDR3 loop: CATSGLKDRVGQNTEAFF. The CDR3 bases are TGTGCCACCAGCGGCCTTAAAGACAGGGTAGGCCAGAACACTGAAGCTTTCTTT. The chain is built from TRBV15 and TRBJ1-1; the match to TRBD1 covers 7 bases. From germline, CDR1 is LNHNV and CDR2 YYDKDF (reference sequence). The length of the CDR3 is 18 residues. J was trimmed by 1 base and V by 5 bases; bases with no gene match: 16.

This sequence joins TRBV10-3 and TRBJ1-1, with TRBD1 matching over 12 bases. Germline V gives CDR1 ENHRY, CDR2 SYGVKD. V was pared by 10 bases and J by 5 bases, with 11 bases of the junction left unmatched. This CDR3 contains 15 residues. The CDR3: CATEGDRGLSTEAFF. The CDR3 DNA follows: TGTGCCACGGAGGGGGACAGGGGGCTGTCGACTGAAGCTTTCTTT.

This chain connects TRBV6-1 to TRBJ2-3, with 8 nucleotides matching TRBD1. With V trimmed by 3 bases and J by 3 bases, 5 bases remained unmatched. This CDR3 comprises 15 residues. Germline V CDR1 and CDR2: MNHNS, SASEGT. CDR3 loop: CASSERQGRTDTQYF. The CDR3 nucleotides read TGTGCCAGCAGTGAGAGACAGGGGCGGACAGATACGCAGTATTTT.

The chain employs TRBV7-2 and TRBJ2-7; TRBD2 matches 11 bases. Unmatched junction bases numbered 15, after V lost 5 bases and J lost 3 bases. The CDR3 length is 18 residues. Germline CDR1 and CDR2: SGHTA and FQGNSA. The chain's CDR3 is CASSVRGETSGGNYEQYF. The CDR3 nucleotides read TGTGCCAGCAGCGTCCGAGGGGAAACTAGCGGGGGAAACTACGAGCAGTACTTC.

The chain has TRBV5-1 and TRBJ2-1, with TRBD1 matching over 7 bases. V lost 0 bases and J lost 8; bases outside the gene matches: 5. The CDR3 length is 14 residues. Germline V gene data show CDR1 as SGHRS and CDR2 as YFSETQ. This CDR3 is CASSLGQGRDEQFF. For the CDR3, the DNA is TGCGCCAGCAGCTTGGGACAGGGACGGGATGAGCAGTTCTTC.

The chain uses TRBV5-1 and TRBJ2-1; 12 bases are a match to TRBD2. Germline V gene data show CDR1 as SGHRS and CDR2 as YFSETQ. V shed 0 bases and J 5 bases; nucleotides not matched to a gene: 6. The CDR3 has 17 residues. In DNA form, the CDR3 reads TGCGCCAGCAGCTTGGTTCTAGCGGGAGGGCAGAACAATGAGCAGTTCTTC. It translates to CASSLVLAGGQNNEQFF.

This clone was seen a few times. DNA of the CDR3: TGTGCCAGCAGTAAAACAGGGGGCGAGCTCACTGAAGCTTTCTTT. Translated: CASSKTGGELTEAFF. The gene calls are TRBV28 and TRBJ1-1, with 9 bases that match TRBD1. V was pared by 5 bases and J by 4 bases, with 8 bases of the junction left unmatched. The CDR3 covers 15 residues. Germline V gene sequence: CDR1 MDHEN, CDR2 SYDVKM.

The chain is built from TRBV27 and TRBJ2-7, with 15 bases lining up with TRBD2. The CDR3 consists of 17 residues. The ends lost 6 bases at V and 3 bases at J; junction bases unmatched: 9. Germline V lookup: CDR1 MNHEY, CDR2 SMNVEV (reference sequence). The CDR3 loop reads CASRTRGLAGGGYEQYF. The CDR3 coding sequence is TGTGCCAGCAGAACCCGCGGACTAGCGGGAGGGGGCTACGAGCAGTACTTC.

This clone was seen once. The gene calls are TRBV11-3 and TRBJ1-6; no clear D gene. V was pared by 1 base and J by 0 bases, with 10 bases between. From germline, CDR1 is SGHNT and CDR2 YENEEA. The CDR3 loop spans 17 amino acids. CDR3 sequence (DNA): TGTGCCAGCAGCTTAGTGCCTAGTTGCTCCTATAATTCACCCCTCCACTTT. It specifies CASSLVPSCSYNSPLHF.

CDR3 coding DNA: TGTGCCAGCCAGATAGCGGAGTCCTACGAGCAGTACTTC. Translation: CASQIAESYEQYF. V usage is TRBV12-3 or TRBV12-4 and J usage is TRBJ2-7; a possible D gene is TRBD2 (6 bases). Trimming stripped 8 bases from V and 1 base from J, with 12 bases between. This CDR3 comprises 13 residues.

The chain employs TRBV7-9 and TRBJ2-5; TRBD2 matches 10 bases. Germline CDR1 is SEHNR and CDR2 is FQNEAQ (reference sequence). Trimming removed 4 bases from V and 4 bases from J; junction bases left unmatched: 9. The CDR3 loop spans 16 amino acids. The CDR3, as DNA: TGTGCCAGCAGCTCTGAGCGGGAGGGAGGCCTAGAGACCCAGTACTTC. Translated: CASSSEREGGLETQYF. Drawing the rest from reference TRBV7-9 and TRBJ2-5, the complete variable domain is DTGVSQNPRHKITKRGQNVTFRCDPISEHNRLYWYRQTLGQGPEFLTYFQNEAQLEKSRLLSDRFSAERPKGSFSTLEIQRTEQGDSAMYLCASSSEREGGLETQYFGPGTRLLVL.

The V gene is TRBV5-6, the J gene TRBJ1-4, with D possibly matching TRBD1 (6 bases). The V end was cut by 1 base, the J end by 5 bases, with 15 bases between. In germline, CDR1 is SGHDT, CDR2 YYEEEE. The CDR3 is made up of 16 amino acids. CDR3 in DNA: TGTGCCAGCAGCTTGAAAACAGGGCTGTGGAATGAAAAACTGTTTTTT. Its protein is CASSLKTGLWNEKLFF.

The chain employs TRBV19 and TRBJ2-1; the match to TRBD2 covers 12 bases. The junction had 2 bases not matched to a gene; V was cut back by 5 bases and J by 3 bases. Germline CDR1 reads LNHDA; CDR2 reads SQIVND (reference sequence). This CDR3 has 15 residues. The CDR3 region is CASSLTSGGYNEQFF. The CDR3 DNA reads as TGTGCCAGTAGTCTGACTAGCGGGGGCTACAATGAGCAGTTCTTC.

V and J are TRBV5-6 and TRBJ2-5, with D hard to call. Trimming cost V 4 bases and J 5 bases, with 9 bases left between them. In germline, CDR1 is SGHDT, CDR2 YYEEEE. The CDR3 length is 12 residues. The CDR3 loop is CASSRDFETQYF. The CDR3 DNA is TGTGCCAGCAGCCGAGACTTCGAGACCCAGTACTTC.

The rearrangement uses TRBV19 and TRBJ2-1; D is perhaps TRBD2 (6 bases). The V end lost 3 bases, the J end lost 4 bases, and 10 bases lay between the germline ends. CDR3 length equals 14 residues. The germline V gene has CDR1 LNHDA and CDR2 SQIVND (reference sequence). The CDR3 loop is CASSISGLYNEQFF. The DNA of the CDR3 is TGTGCCAGTAGTATTAGCGGCCTTTACAATGAGCAGTTCTTC.

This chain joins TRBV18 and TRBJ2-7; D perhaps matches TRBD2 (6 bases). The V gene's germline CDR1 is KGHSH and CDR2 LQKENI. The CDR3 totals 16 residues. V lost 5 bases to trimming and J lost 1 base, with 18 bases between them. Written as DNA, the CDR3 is TGTGCCAGCTCATCTACACAGGCGGGGTGGTCCTACGAGCAGTACTTC. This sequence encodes CASSSTQAGWSYEQYF.

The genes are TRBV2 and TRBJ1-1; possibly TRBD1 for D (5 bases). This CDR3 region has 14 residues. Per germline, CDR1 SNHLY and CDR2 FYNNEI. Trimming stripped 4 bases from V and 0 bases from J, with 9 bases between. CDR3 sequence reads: CASSGQGLNTEAFF. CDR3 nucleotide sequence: TGTGCCAGCAGTGGTCAGGGATTGAACACTGAAGCTTTCTTT.

CDR3 residues: CATSRDYLDTQYF. The CDR3 DNA reads as TGTGCCACCAGCAGGGACTACTTAGATACGCAGTATTTT. The gene calls are TRBV15 and TRBJ2-3; tentative D call: TRBD2 (6 bases). This CDR3 has 13 amino acids. V lost 3 bases and J 5 bases, leaving 9 bases between the germline ends. From germline, CDR1 is LNHNV and CDR2 YYDKDF (reference sequence).

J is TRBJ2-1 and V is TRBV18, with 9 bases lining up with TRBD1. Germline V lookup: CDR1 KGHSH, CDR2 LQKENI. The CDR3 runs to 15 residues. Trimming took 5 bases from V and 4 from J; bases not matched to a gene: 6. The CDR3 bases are TGTGCCAGCTCAAGACGGACAGGGGAATACAATGAGCAGTTCTTC. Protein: CASSRRTGEYNEQFF.

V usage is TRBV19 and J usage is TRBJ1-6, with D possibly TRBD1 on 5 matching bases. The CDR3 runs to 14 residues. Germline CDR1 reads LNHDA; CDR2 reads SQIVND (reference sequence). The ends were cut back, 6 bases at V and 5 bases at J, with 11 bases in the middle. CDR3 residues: CASRPAQDNSPLHF. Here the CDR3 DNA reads TGTGCCAGTAGGCCGGCACAGGATAATTCACCCCTCCACTTT.

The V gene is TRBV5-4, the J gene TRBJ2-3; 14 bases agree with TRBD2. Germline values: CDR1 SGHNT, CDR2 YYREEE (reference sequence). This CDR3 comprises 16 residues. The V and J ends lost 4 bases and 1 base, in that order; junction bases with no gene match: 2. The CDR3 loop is CASSRGLAGGTDTQYF. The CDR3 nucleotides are TGTGCCAGCAGCCGGGGACTAGCGGGAGGCACAGATACGCAGTATTTT.

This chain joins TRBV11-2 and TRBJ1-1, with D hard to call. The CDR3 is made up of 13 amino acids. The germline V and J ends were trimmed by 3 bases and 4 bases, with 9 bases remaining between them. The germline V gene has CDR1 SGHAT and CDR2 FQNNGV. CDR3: CASSLAVGTEAFF. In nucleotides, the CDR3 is TGTGCCAGCAGCTTGGCGGTGGGCACTGAAGCTTTCTTT. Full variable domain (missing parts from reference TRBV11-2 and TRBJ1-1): EAGVAQSPRYKIIEKRQSVAFWCNPISGHATLYWYQQILGQGPKLLIQFQNNGVVDDSQLPKDRFSAERLKGVDSTLKIQPAKLEDSAVYLCASSLAVGTEAFFGQGTRLTVV.

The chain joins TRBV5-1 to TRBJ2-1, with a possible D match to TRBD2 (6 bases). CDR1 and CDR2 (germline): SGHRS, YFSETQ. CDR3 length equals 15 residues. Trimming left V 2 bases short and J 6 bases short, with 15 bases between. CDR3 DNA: TGCGCCAGCAGCTTATCGTCCGGGAGCATCAATGAGCAGTTCTTC. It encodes CASSLSSGSINEQFF.